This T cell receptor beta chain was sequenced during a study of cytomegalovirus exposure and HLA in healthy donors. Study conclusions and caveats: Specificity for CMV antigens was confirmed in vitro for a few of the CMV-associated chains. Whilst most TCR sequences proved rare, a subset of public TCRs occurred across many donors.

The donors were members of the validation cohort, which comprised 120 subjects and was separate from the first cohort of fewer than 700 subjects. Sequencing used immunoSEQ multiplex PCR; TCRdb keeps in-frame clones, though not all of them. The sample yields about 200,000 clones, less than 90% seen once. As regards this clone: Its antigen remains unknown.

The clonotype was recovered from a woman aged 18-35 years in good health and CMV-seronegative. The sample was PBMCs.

The CDR3 is CASSSGRVRTNEKLFF. DNA for the CDR3: TGTGCCAGCAGCTCCGGACGGGTTAGGACTAATGAAAAACTGTTTTTT. The chain employs TRBV7-8 and TRBJ1-4; D gene uncertain. Germline CDR1 SGHVS, CDR2 FQNEAQ. The CDR3 is 16 amino acids. Trimming left V 4 bases short and J 2 bases short, with 14 bases between.